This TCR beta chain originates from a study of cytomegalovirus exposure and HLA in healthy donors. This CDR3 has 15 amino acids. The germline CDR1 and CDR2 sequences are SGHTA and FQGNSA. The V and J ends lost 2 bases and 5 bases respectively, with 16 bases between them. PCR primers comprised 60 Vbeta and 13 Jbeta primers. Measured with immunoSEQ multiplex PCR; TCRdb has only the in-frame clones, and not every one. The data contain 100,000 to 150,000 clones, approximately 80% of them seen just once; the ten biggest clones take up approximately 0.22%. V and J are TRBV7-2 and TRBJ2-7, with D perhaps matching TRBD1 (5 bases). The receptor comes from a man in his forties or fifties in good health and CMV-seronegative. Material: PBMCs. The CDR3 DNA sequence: TGTGCCAGCAGCTTAACAGGTACCCTTTCGCACGAGCAGTACTTC. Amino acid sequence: CASSLTGTLSHEQYF.